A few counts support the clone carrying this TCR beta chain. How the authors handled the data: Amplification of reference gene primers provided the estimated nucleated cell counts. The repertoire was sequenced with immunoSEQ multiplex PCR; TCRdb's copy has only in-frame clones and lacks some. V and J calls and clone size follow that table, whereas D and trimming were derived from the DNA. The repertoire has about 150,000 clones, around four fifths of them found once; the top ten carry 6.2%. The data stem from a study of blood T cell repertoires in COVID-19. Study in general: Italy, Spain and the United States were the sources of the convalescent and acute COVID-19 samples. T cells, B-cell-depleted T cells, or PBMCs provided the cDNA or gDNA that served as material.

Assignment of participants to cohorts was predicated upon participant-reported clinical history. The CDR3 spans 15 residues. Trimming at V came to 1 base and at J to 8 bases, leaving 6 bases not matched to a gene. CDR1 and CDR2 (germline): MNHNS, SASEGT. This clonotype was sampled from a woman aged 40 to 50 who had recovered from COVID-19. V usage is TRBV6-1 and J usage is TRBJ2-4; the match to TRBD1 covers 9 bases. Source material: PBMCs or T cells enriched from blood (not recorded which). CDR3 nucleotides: TGTGCCAGCAGTGAAGAGACAGGGGGGTCTGACATTCAGTACTTC. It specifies CASSEETGGSDIQYF.